This T cell receptor (beta chain) comes out of a study of T cells in Graves' hyperthyroidism and ophthalmopathy (dated by TCRdb to about 2019). Background on the whole study: Peripheral blood samples were taken at initial diagnosis, before any treatment was given. To identify TCR V-J signatures that set the groups apart, the researchers used a discovery cohort of 90 to 100 patients, made up of roughly 40 with Graves' ophthalmopathy and about 55 with stable Graves' hyperthyroidism. Prospective prediction of ophthalmopathy was tested in an independent validation cohort of 18 to 20 hyperthyroidism patients and 17 patients who later progressed to ophthalmopathy. For training and testing, the 100 or so patients in the discovery cohort were randomly divided in a 7:3 ratio. In addition, the study compared T-cell repertoires in thyroid tissue and in blood from five or six Graves' hyperthyroidism patients. After sampling, hyperthyroidism patients received methimazole starting at 30 mg daily, and ophthalmopathy patients received high-dose intravenous methylprednisolone. The paper reports TCR Vbeta CDR3 sequencing of roughly 140 peripheral blood samples: approximately 41 ophthalmopathy, about 75 hyperthyroidism and around 17 progressor patients. Summary of the overall study and its limitations: No statistical method was used to fix the sample size in advance, and group allocation was not hidden from the investigators. In validation, the model predicted progression to ophthalmopathy a median of roughly six months before onset, with approximately 70% sensitivity and just under 75% specificity. In cross-validation, a model built on a 13 V-J signature told ophthalmopathy apart from stable hyperthyroidism with 85% to 90% sensitivity and roughly 81% specificity, and in testing the same model reached 80%/75%. Most expanded thyroid clonotypes (frequency above 0.001) were also found in blood, which suggests that blood repertoires may mirror thyroid immune responses.

Regarding this clonotype: Its binding antigen is unknown. Base-call qualities are not available, and no considerably larger clone is one nucleotide away.

The TCR beta CDR3 regions were amplified from the RNA transcripts. The TCR CDR3 was subjected to a first round of RT-PCR using the HTBI primer set and the Qiagen OneStep RT-PCR kit. A second multiplex PCR round built the libraries, followed by size selection and purification. Sequencing of the libraries was done on an Illumina HiSeq2000 using paired-end 100 bp reads. The study's processing was this. SOAPnuke was used to process the raw data, throwing out any read that contained adapters or uncalled bases, had a mean Phred below 15, or lacked an exact constant-primer or identifier match. High-quality paired reads were merged with COPE v1.2.5, and unique nucleotide sequences were defined as clonotypes. MiTCR v1.1 was used to align clonotypes to the IMGT TRBV, TRBD and TRBJ reference segments. The analysis included only V-J combinations with a frequency above 0.0001, which together covered 99.2% of the repertoires. A TCS score was defined as the ratio of F50 (clonal expansion) to E x V (chaos), with BLOSUM62-based TCRdist applied between CDR3 peptides within each V-J. Welch's t-statistics and random forest reduced fewer than 550 V-J features to some 14, which were used in a naive Bayes classifier (R e1071). Thyroid-blood repertoire similarity was quantified with the Morisita-Horn index. The public sequencing data were trimmed at Q25 with fastp and processed into clonotypes with MiXCR by TCRdb, which kept only in-frame beta chains. CDR3 protein duplicates are merged, each entry listing the most common genes and DNA. The V and J calls come from TCRdb's annotation, not from the publication. The sample table holds hundreds of thousands of distinct CDR3 sequences, of which 35% to 45% were seen once. The biggest ten clones account for about 8.9% of the sample.

A patient counted as having stable Graves' hyperthyroidism if no progression to ophthalmopathy occurred over 18 months of follow-up. Hyperthyroidism patients were newly diagnosed, had a disease duration of under 2 months, and were aged 18 to 65 years. Patients with uncontrolled infections, other autoimmune diseases, pregnancy or lactation were excluded. Clinical symptoms, serum thyroxine and TRAb, thyroid ultrasound, and orbital computed tomography formed the basis for the diagnoses. Ficoll-Paque density gradient centrifugation was used to isolate PBMCs from around 10 ml of fresh peripheral blood. Total RNA was extracted with Trizol reagent, and quality was checked on an Agilent 2100 Bioanalyzer. The sequencing input was blood. This TCR derives from a man younger than 35 with Graves' hyperthyroidism.

In nucleotides, the sequence is TGTGCCAGTGATTCACCCGCACAGGGAGGAACTGAAGCTTTCTTT. It translates to CASDSPAQGGTEAFF. The chain joins TRBV2 to TRBJ1-1, and TRBD1 may be the D gene, going by 6 matching bases. V and J are truncated by 9 bases and 5 bases respectively, leaving an intervening sequence of 22 bases. The CDR3 runs 15 amino acids, cysteine and phenylalanine included. Only CDR3 DNA remains: 45 bases, in frame from the first base. From the germline V gene, CDR1 is SNHLY and CDR2 is FYNNEI.